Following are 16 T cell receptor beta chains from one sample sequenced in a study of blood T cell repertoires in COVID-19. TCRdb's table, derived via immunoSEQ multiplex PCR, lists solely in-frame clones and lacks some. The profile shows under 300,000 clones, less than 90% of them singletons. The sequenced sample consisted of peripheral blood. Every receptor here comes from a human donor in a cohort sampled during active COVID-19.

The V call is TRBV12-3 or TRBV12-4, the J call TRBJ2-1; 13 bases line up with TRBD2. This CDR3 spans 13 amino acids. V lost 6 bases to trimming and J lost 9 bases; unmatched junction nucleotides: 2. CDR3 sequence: CASRTSGRSEQFF. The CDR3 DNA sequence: TGTGCCAGCAGGACTAGCGGGAGGTCTGAGCAGTTCTTC.

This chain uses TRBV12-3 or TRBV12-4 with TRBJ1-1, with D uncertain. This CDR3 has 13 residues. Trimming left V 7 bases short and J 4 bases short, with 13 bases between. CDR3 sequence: CASKPTEGTEAFF. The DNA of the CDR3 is TGTGCCAGCAAACCGACTGAGGGCACTGAAGCTTTCTTT.

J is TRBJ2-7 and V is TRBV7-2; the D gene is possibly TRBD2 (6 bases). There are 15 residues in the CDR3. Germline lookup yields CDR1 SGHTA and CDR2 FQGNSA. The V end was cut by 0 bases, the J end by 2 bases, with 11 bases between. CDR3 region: CASSLASGTAYEQYF. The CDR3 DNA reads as TGTGCCAGCAGCTTAGCTAGCGGAACCGCCTACGAGCAGTACTTC.

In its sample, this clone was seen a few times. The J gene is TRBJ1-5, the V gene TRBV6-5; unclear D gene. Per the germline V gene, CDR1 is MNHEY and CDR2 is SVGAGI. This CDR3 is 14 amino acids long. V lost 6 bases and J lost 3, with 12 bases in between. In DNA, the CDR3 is TGTGCCAGCAGGGGAGGGATGGCCAATCAGCCCCAGCATTTT. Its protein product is CASRGGMANQPQHF.

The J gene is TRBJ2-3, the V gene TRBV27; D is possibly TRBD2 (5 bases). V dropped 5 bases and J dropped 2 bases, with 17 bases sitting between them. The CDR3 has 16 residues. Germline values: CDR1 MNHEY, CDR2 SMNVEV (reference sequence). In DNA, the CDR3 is TGTGCCAGCAGTCCCCTGGGGAGCTCGGTCACAGATACGCAGTATTTT. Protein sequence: CASSPLGSSVTDTQYF.

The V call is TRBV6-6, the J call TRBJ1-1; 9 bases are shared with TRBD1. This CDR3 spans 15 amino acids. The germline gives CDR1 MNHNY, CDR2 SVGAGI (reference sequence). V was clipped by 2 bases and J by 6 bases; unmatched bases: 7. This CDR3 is CASSYPRDRAPEAFF. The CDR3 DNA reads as TGTGCCAGCAGTTACCCGCGGGACAGGGCCCCTGAAGCTTTCTTT.

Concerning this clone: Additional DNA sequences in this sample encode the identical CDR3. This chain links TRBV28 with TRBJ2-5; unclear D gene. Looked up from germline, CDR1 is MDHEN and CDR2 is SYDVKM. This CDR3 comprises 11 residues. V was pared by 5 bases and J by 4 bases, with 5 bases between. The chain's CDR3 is CASSLRETQYF. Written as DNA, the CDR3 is TGTGCCAGCAGTCTACGAGAGACCCAGTACTTC.

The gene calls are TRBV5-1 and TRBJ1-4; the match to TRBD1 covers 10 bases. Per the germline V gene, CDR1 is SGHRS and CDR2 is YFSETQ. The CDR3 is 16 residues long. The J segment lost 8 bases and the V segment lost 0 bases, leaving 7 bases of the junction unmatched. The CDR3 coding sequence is TGCGCCAGCAGCTTGGCCGACGGGACAGGGGCCGAAAAACTGTTTTTT. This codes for CASSLADGTGAEKLFF.

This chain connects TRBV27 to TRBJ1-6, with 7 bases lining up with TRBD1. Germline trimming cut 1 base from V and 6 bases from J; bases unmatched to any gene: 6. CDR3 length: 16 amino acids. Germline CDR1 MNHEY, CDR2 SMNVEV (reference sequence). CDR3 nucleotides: TGTGCCAGCAGTTTATTTGGCCAGGGGGTTAATTCACCCCTCCACTTT. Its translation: CASSLFGQGVNSPLHF.

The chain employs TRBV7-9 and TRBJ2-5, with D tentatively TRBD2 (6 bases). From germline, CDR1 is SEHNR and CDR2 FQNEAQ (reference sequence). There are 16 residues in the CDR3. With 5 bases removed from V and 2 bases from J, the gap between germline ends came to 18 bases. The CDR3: CASSPRNSGSQETQYF. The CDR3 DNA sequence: TGTGCCAGCAGCCCAAGAAATAGCGGATCTCAAGAGACCCAGTACTTC.

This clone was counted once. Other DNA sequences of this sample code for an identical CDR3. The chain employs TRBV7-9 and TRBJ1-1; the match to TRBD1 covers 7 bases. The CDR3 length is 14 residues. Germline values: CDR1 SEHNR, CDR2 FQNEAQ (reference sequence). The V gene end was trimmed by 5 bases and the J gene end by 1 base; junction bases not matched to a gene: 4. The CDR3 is CASSRGQGNTEAFF. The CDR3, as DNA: TGTGCCAGCAGCAGGGGGCAGGGGAACACTGAAGCTTTCTTT.

The CDR3 spells CAISESVRAYEQYF. CDR3 nucleotides: TGTGCCATCAGTGAGTCGGTGCGGGCATACGAGCAGTACTTC. The chain combines TRBV10-3 with TRBJ2-7; possible D gene TRBD2, 5 bases. The CDR3 sequence is 14 residues long. Trimming pared 0 bases from V and 4 bases from J, leaving 10 bases between. Germline V gene data show CDR1 as ENHRY and CDR2 as SYGVKD.

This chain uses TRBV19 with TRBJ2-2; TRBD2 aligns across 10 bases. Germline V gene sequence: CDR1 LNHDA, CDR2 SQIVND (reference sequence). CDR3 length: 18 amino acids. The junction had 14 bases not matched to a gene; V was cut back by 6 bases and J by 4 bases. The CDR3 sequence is CASRPISGRKGITGELFF. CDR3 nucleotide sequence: TGTGCCAGTAGACCTATTAGCGGGAGGAAGGGTATCACCGGGGAGCTGTTTTTT.

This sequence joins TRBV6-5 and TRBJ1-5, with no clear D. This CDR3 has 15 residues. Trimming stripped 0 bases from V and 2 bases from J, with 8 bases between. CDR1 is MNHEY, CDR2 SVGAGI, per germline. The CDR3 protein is CASSYSGSGNQPQHF. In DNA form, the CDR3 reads TGTGCCAGCAGTTACTCCGGGAGTGGCAATCAGCCCCAGCATTTT.

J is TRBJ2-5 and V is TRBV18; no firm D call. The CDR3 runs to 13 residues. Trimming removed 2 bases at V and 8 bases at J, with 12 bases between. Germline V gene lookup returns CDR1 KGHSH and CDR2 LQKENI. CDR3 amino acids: CASSPETPPTQYF. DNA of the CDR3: TGTGCCAGCTCACCAGAGACTCCCCCTACCCAGTACTTC. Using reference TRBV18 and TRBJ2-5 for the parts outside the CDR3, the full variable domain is NAGVMQNPRHLVRRRGQEARLRCSPMKGHSHVYWYRQLPEEGLKFMVYLQKENIIDESGMPKERFSAEFPKEGPSILRIQQVVRGDSAAYFCASSPETPPTQYFGPGTRLLVL.

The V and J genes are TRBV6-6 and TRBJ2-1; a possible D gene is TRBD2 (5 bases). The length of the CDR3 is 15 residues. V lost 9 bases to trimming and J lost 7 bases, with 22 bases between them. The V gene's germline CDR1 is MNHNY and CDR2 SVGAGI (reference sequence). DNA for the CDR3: TGTGCCAGTCAAGCTCGGGGTCAGGCTTGGAATGAGCAGTTCTTC. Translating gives CASQARGQAWNEQFF.